These T cell receptor beta chains were read from a single sample in a study of T cells in tuberculosis. Produced via immunoSEQ multiplex PCR; TCRdb's table is partial and in-frame only. The table includes 30,000 to 35,000 clones, approximately 90% detected once. The sequenced sample consisted of PBMCs. These receptors were collected from a donor aged 10-29 years with latent tuberculosis or without tuberculosis infection. Each CDR3 is given with its conserved first and last residue. Fields, in order: D gene, CDR3 length, J gene, V gene, clone size, CDR3 DNA, CDR3 protein. D genes are given only for firm matches. Rows may omit the clone size; those that give it use once, few, many or a size class.

D: TRBD1
length: 21
J: TRBJ1-1
V: TRBV28
size: NA
DNA: TGTGCCAGCAGTTTACCCCAACCGGGACAGGGGGTCCCAACGACCTTCAATCAAGCTTTCTTT
CDR3: CASSLPQPGQGVPTTFNQAFF

D: NA
length: 18
J: TRBJ2-2
V: TRBV21-1
size: NA
DNA: TGTGCCAGCGGGTCTGGGGATCGGGGACTAGAAAACACCGGGGAGCTGTTTTTT
CDR3: CASGSGDRGLENTGELFF

D: NA
length: 13
J: TRBJ2-7
V: TRBV5-5
size: NA
DNA: TGTGCCAGCAGCTTGAACAGCAACTACGAGCAGTACTTC
CDR3: CASSLNSNYEQYF

D: NA
length: 16
J: TRBJ1-3
V: TRBV5-1
size: NA
DNA: TGCGCCAGCAGCAAGGACGGGGATTTCTCTGGAAACACCATATATTTT
CDR3: CASSKDGDFSGNTIYF

D: NA
length: 14
J: TRBJ2-7
V: TRBV9
size: NA
DNA: TGTGCCAGCAGCGTAGTGGCCTCAAATTACGAGCAGTACTTC
CDR3: CASSVVASNYEQYF

D: TRBD2
length: 17
J: TRBJ2-7
V: TRBV5-4
size: NA
DNA: TGTGCCAGCAGCTTGGAGGGGACTAGCGGGGCGGTCTACGAGCAGTACTTC
CDR3: CASSLEGTSGAVYEQYF

D: TRBD2
length: 19
J: TRBJ2-1
V: TRBV15
size: NA
DNA: TGTGCCACCAGCGACGGACTAGCGGGAGGGCCCAGCTCCTACAATGAGCAGTTCTTC
CDR3: CATSDGLAGGPSSYNEQFF

D: NA
length: 12
J: TRBJ2-2
V: TRBV30
size: NA
DNA: TGTGCCTGGAATACGGGGACCGGGGAGCTGTTTTTT
CDR3: CAWNTGTGELFF

D: NA
length: 15
J: TRBJ2-7
V: TRBV5-1
size: NA
DNA: TGCGCCAGCAGCTTAAGGGGCGTTGGCTCCTACGAGCAGTACTTC
CDR3: CASSLRGVGSYEQYF

D: NA
length: 13
J: TRBJ1-2
V: TRBV28
size: NA
DNA: TGTGCCGCGAAGAAAAGGGGGAGCTATGGCTACACCTTC
CDR3: CAAKKRGSYGYTF

D: NA
length: 15
J: TRBJ2-1
V: TRBV6-4
size: once
DNA: TGTGCCAGCAGTGACCGGGTCCGCTCCTACAATGAGCAGTTCTTC
CDR3: CASSDRVRSYNEQFF

D: NA
length: 14
J: TRBJ1-4
V: TRBV4-2
size: NA
DNA: TGTGCCAGCAGCCAAGATCTTTGGAGTGGAAAACTGTTTTTT
CDR3: CASSQDLWSGKLFF

D: NA
length: 12
J: TRBJ2-1
V: TRBV30
size: NA
DNA: TGTGCCTGGAACCTCCCGGGACTCGAGCAGTTCTTC
CDR3: CAWNLPGLEQFF

D: NA
length: 15
J: TRBJ2-2
V: TRBV9
size: once
DNA: TGTGCCAGCAGCGTAGACAGACCGAACACCGGGGAGCTGTTTTTT
CDR3: CASSVDRPNTGELFF

D: NA
length: 14
J: TRBJ2-7
V: TRBV28
size: NA
DNA: TGTGCCAGCAGTTTTATCGCGGGGAAAGACGAGCAGTACTTC
CDR3: CASSFIAGKDEQYF

D: NA
length: 14
J: TRBJ2-7
V: TRBV6-6
size: NA
DNA: TGTGCCAGCAGTCGACGACAGTCTATCGACGAGCAGTACTTC
CDR3: CASSRRQSIDEQYF

D: TRBD1
length: 15
J: TRBJ1-2
V: TRBV4-1
size: few
DNA: TGCGCCAGCAGCCGCGGGACAGTCCTTAACTATGGCTACACCTTC
CDR3: CASSRGTVLNYGYTF

D: NA
length: 15
J: TRBJ2-2
V: TRBV5-1
size: NA
DNA: TGCGCCAGCAGCTTAGACTCACTCACCACCGGGGAGCTGTTTTTT
CDR3: CASSLDSLTTGELFF

D: NA
length: 15
J: TRBJ2-2
V: TRBV7-2
size: NA
DNA: TGTGCCAGCAGCTTAAGTCGGGGAGTCACCGGGGAGCTGTTTTTT
CDR3: CASSLSRGVTGELFF

D: NA
length: 16
J: TRBJ1-1
V: TRBV4-3
size: once
DNA: TGCGCCAGCAGCCGATTCGCCGGGACTGATAAGACTGAAGCTTTCTTT
CDR3: CASSRFAGTDKTEAFF

D: NA
length: 12
J: TRBJ2-5
V: TRBV27
size: NA
DNA: TGTGCCAGCAGTTTACCAGGGGAGACCCAGTACTTC
CDR3: CASSLPGETQYF

D: NA
length: 15
J: TRBJ1-2
V: TRBV18
size: NA
DNA: TGTGCCAGCTCACCAGAAGGGGGTCCAGGCTATGGCTACACCTTC
CDR3: CASSPEGGPGYGYTF

D: TRBD1
length: 14
J: TRBJ2-1
V: TRBV7-2
size: NA
DNA: TGTGCCAGCAGCCGTACTTATCGCCGGGACAGGGAGTTCTTC
CDR3: CASSRTYRRDREFF

D: TRBD1
length: 14
J: TRBJ2-7
V: TRBV18
size: NA
DNA: TGTGCCAGCTCCTCCGGGACAGGCGCCTACGAGCAGTACTTC
CDR3: CASSSGTGAYEQYF

D: TRBD2
length: 16
J: TRBJ2-5
V: TRBV27
size: NA
DNA: TGTGCCAGCAGTTCCCGACTAGCGGGAAATCAAGAGACCCAGTACTTC
CDR3: CASSSRLAGNQETQYF

D: TRBD1
length: 18
J: TRBJ2-7
V: TRBV14
size: NA
DNA: TGTGCCAGCAGCCGGGCCCGGGACAGGATTGTTACCACCTACGAGCAGTACTTC
CDR3: CASSRARDRIVTTYEQYF

D: NA
length: 17
J: TRBJ1-3
V: TRBV7-8
size: NA
DNA: TGTGCCAGCAGCTCCGGTGACGCCGCAGGGACTGGAAACACCATATATTTT
CDR3: CASSSGDAAGTGNTIYF

D: NA
length: 18
J: TRBJ2-4
V: TRBV13
size: NA
DNA: TGTGCCAGCACTCCAGGGCAGGGGGGCAGGTGGGGCAAAAACATTCAGTACTTC
CDR3: CASTPGQGGRWGKNIQYF

D: NA
length: 14
J: TRBJ1-5
V: TRBV15
size: NA
DNA: TGTGCCACCAGCAGAGAAGGGGACAATCAGCCCCAGCATTTT
CDR3: CATSREGDNQPQHF

D: TRBD2
length: 13
J: TRBJ2-1
V: TRBV28
size: NA
DNA: TGTGCCAGCAGTTTATATCGGGCGGGAGGGCGGTTCTTC
CDR3: CASSLYRAGGRFF

D: NA
length: 14
J: TRBJ1-1
V: TRBV5-1
size: NA
DNA: TGCGCCAGCAGCCCCGGGGGAGAGGGGACTGAAGCTTTCTTT
CDR3: CASSPGGEGTEAFF

D: TRBD2
length: 15
J: TRBJ2-7
V: TRBV19
size: NA
DNA: TGTGCCAGTAGTAGGACTAGCGGGGAAACCTACGAGCAGTACTTC
CDR3: CASSRTSGETYEQYF

D: TRBD1
length: 14
J: TRBJ2-2
V: TRBV29-1
size: NA
DNA: TGCAGCGTCAAGGGACAGCCGAACACCGGGGAGCTGTTTTTT
CDR3: CSVKGQPNTGELFF

D: NA
length: 12
J: TRBJ1-1
V: TRBV18
size: NA
DNA: TGTGCCAGCTCACCTGATCGGACTGAAGCTTTCTTT
CDR3: CASSPDRTEAFF

D: NA
length: 13
J: TRBJ1-3
V: TRBV10-3
size: NA
DNA: TGTGCCACAAACGGGGACTCTGGAAACACCATATATTTT
CDR3: CATNGDSGNTIYF

D: TRBD1
length: 20
J: TRBJ1-2
V: TRBV7-8
size: NA
DNA: TGTGCCAGCAGCTTAGTTGCCGGGCCGACCGGGACAGGGATCACGGGGGGCTACACCTTC
CDR3: CASSLVAGPTGTGITGGYTF

D: NA
length: 16
J: TRBJ2-1
V: TRBV7-8
size: NA
DNA: TGTGCCAGCAGCGTCCTCAGGTTCCCCATTAACAATGAGCAGTTCTTC
CDR3: CASSVLRFPINNEQFF

D: NA
length: 16
J: TRBJ1-2
V: TRBV4-2
size: NA
DNA: TGTGCCAGCAGCCAACGACTGGTGGATTCTAACTATGGCTACACCTTC
CDR3: CASSQRLVDSNYGYTF

D: NA
length: 14
J: TRBJ1-5
V: TRBV6-5
size: NA
DNA: TGTGCCAGCAGTTACGACATCCGCAATCAGCCCCAGCATTTT
CDR3: CASSYDIRNQPQHF

D: NA
length: 15
J: TRBJ1-5
V: TRBV15
size: NA
DNA: TGTGCCACCAGCCCCACCCGGGGGTTCGATCAGCCCCAGCATTTT
CDR3: CATSPTRGFDQPQHF

D: NA
length: 13
J: TRBJ2-7
V: TRBV11-2
size: NA
DNA: TGTGCCAGCAGTAGCGTTAGGGCCTACGAGCAGTACTTC
CDR3: CASSSVRAYEQYF

D: NA
length: 12
J: TRBJ2-7
V: TRBV6-5
size: NA
DNA: TGTGCCAGCAGGGCAGGGTCCCACGAGCAGTACTTC
CDR3: CASRAGSHEQYF

D: TRBD1
length: 13
J: TRBJ1-1
V: TRBV30
size: once
DNA: TGTGCCTGGACGGGACAGGCGAACACTGAAGCTTTCTTT
CDR3: CAWTGQANTEAFF

D: NA
length: 16
J: TRBJ1-1
V: TRBV5-1
size: NA
DNA: TGCGCCAGCAGCTCCCCGAAGAGTGGACTTAACACTGAAGCTTTCTTT
CDR3: CASSSPKSGLNTEAFF

D: NA
length: 14
J: TRBJ2-7
V: TRBV7-8
size: NA
DNA: TGTGCCAGCAGCTTTCGACAAATGCCCTACGAGCAGTACTTC
CDR3: CASSFRQMPYEQYF

D: TRBD2
length: 13
J: TRBJ2-7
V: TRBV28
size: NA
DNA: TGTGCCAGCAGTTTGGGACTAGCCTACGAGCAGTACTTC
CDR3: CASSLGLAYEQYF

D: NA
length: 15
J: TRBJ2-1
V: TRBV4-1
size: NA
DNA: TGCGCCAGCAGCCATGCCACTGGAGGCTACGGTGAGCAGTTCTTC
CDR3: CASSHATGGYGEQFF

D: NA
length: 18
J: TRBJ2-3
V: TRBV18
size: few
DNA: TGTGCCAGCTCACCACTAACAGTTGAACGTAGTAGCACAGATACGCAGTATTTT
CDR3: CASSPLTVERSSTDTQYF

D: NA
length: 12
J: TRBJ1-1
V: TRBV18
size: NA
DNA: TGTGCCAGCTCATTGAGAGGAACTGAAGCTTTCTTT
CDR3: CASSLRGTEAFF